The entry below describes one T cell receptor (beta chain). The antigen remains unidentified. In TCRdb, the reads were re-called with MiXCR into one record per CDR3 protein. This sample has just over 150,000 distinct CDR3 sequences; around 24% occur once, and the top ten carry approximately 11%. The data are from a study of T cell repertoires in cytomegalovirus infection. Study information: Indications came from public TCR beta signatures; they pointed to CMV infection and to a matching HLA type.

General study points: Summed frequency of shared TCR beta families picked out CMV carriers who also had the relevant HLA.

The ends lost 1 base at V and 6 bases at J; junction bases unmatched: 12. CDR3 length equals 17 residues. Germline V gene lookup returns CDR1 KGHSH and CDR2 LQKENI. The sequencing input was PBMCs. This chain joins TRBV18 and TRBJ1-2; 9 bases align to TRBD1. This TCR came from a human donor in good health (CMV status not recorded). Some clones in this sample may be carry-over from other donors' samples. The CDR3 sequence is CASSPRTGARASDGYTF. The CDR3 DNA reads TGTGCCAGCTCACCACGGACAGGGGCACGCGCGAGCGATGGCTACACCTTC.